In this sample, the clone carrying this TCR beta chain turned up a few times. The data derive from a study of beta chain features in type 1 diabetes. Expressed TCRB transcripts were sequenced because the entire RNA isolate underwent reverse transcription. Sequencing of naive, central memory and regulatory T cell samples gave an average of about 3.57 million reads. Data came from immunoSEQ multiplex PCR; TCRdb stores just in-frame clones and leaves some out. The sample holds approximately 380,000 clones, approximately 16% seen once. The CDR3 has 13 residues. Germline V gene sequence: CDR1 SQVTM, CDR2 ANQGSEA. V lost 7 bases, J lost 3 bases, and 14 bases lay in between.

This sequence originates from a woman under 30 in good health. The chain carries TRBV29-1 and TRBJ2-3; possible D gene TRBD2, 5 bases. The sequencing sample was made of naive CD4+ T cells from blood. The CDR3 sequence is CSGESVWTDTQYF. The DNA for the CDR3 is TGCAGCGGGGAGTCCGTTTGGACAGATACGCAGTATTTT.